This TCR beta chain was found in a study of shared clonotypes between healthy human individuals. The CDR3 length is 15 residues. The V and J ends lost 2 bases and 5 bases, in that order; junction bases with no gene match: 8. Germline CDR1 reads SGHRS; CDR2 reads YFSETQ. Here immunoSEQ multiplex PCR was the method, and the copy in TCRdb shows in-frame clones only, minus some. The data hold over 850,000 clones, with 70% to 80% observed a single time. This clonotype was sampled from a man between 18 and 35 years old in good health. Some clones in this sample may be carry-over from other donors' samples. The chain has TRBV5-1 and TRBJ2-7; the match to TRBD1 covers 9 bases. Sequenced: memory CD4+ T cells from PBMCs. Documented subset: CD45RA-negative fraction. CDR3: CASSFKTGTGNEQYF. In DNA, the CDR3 is TGCGCCAGCAGCTTTAAAACCGGGACAGGGAACGAGCAGTACTTC.